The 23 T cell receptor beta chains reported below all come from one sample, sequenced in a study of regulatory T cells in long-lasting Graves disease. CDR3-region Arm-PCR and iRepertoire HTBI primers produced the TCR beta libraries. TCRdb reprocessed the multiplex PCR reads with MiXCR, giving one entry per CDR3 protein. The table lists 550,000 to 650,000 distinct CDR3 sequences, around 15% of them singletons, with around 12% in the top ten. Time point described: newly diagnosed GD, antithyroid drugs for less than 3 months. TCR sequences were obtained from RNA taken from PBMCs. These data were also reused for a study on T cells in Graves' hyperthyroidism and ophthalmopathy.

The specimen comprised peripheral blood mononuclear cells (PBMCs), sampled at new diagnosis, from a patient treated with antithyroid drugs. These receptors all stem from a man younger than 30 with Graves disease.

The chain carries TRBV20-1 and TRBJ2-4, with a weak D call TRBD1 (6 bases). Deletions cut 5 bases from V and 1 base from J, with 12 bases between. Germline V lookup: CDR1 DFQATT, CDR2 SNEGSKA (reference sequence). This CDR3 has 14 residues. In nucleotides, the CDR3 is TGCAGTGCTTCTACAGGGCCCGCCAAAAACATTCAGTACTTC. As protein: CSASTGPAKNIQYF.

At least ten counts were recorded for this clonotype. The CDR3 protein is CASSLSLAGLDTQYF. The CDR3 coding sequence is TGTGCCAGCAGTTTGTCACTAGCGGGACTAGATACGCAGTATTTT. This chain joins TRBV27 and TRBJ2-3; the match to TRBD2 covers 10 bases. Germline V CDR1 and CDR2: MNHEY, SMNVEV (reference sequence). The CDR3 spans 15 residues. The trim removed 3 bases at V and 5 bases at J, leaving 5 bases unmatched.

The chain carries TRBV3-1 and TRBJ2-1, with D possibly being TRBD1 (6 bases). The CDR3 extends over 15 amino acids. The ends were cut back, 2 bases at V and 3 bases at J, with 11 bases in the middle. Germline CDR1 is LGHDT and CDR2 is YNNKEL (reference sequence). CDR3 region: CASSQLPGHYNEQFF. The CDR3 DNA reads TGTGCCAGCAGCCAACTTCCGGGACACTACAATGAGCAGTTCTTC.

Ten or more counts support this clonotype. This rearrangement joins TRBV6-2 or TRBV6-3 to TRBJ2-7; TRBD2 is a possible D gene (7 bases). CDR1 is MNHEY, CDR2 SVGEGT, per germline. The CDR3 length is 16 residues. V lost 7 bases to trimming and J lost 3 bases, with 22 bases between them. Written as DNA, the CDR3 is TGTGCCAGCACCACGGGGGGCTGGTTGCCCCTCTACGAGCAGTACTTC. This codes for CASTTGGWLPLYEQYF.

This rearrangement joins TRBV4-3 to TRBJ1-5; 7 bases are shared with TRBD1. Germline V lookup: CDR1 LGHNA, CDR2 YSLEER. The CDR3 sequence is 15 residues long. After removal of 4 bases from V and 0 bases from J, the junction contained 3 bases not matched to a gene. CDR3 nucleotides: TGCGCCAGCAGCCCTGACAGGGTTAGCAATCAGCCCCAGCATTTT. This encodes CASSPDRVSNQPQHF.

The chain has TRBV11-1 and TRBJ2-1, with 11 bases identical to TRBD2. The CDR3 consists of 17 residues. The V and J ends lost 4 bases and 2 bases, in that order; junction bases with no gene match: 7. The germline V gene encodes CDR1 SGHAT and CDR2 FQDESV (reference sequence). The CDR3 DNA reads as TGTGCCAGCAGCTCAGAATTAGCGGGAGGGCCCTACAATGAGCAGTTCTTC. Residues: CASSSELAGGPYNEQFF. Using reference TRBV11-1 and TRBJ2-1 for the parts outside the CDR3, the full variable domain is EAEVAQSPRYKITEKSQAVAFWCDPISGHATLYWYRQILGQGPELLVQFQDESVVDDSQLPKDRFSAERLKGVDSTLKIQPAELGDSAMYLCASSSELAGGPYNEQFFGPGTRLTVL.

The CDR3 DNA reads TGTGCCAGCAGCTACCAGGGGGCGCAAAATGGCTACACCTTC. Translating it yields CASSYQGAQNGYTF. The V call is TRBV7-9, the J call TRBJ1-2, with 8 bases that match TRBD1. This CDR3 has 14 residues. The ends lost 4 bases at V and 6 bases at J; junction bases unmatched: 7. CDR1 and CDR2 from the germline V gene are SEHNR and FQNEAQ (reference sequence).

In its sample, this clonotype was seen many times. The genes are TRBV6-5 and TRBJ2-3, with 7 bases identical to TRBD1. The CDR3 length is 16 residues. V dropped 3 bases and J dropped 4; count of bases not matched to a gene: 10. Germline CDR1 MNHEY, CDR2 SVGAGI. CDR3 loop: CASSYLRQGRADTQYF. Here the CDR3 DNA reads TGTGCCAGCAGTTATCTCCGACAGGGCAGGGCAGATACGCAGTATTTT.

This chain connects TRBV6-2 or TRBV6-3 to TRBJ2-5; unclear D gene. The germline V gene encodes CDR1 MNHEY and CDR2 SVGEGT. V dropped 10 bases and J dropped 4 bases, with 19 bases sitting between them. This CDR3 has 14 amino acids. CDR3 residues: CATLGGVDGETQYF. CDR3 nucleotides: TGTGCCACCCTAGGCGGAGTCGACGGAGAGACCCAGTACTTC.

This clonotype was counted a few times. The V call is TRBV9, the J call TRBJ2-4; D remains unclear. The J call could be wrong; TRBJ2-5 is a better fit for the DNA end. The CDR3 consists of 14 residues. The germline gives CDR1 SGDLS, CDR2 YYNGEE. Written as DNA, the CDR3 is TGTGCCAGCAGCGTGGACCTTCGGCCCAAGACCCAGTACTTC. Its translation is CASSVDLRPKTQYF.

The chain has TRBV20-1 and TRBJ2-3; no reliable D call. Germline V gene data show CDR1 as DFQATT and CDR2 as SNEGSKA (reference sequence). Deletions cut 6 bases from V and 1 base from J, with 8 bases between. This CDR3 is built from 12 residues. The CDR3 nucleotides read TGCAGTGCCAAGTGGGGCACAGATACGCAGTATTTT. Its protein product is CSAKWGTDTQYF.

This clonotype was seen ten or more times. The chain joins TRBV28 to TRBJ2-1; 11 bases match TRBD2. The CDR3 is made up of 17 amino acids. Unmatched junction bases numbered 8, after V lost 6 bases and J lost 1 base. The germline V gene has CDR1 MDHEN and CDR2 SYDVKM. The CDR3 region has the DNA TGTGCCAGCAGACCCACTAGCGGGAGTCTTTCCTACAATGAGCAGTTCTTC. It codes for CASRPTSGSLSYNEQFF.

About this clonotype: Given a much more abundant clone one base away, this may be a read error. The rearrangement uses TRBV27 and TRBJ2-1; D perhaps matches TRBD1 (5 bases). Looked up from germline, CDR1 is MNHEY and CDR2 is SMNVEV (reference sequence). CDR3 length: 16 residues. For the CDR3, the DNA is TGTACCAGCAGTACGGCAGGGCAAAGCTCCTACAATGAGCAGTTCTTC. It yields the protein CTSSTAGQSSYNEQFF.

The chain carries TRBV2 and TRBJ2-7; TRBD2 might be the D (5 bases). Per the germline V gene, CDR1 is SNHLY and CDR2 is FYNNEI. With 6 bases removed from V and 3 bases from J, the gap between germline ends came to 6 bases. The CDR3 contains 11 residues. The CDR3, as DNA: TGTGCCAGCAGAGAGGGCTACGAGCAGTACTTC. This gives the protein CASREGYEQYF.

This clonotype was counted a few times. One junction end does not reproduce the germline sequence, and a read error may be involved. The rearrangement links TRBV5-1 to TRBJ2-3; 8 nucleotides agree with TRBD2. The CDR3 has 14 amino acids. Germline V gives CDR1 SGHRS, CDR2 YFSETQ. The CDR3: CASSRREGHRAQYF. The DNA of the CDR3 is TGTGCCAGCAGCAGACGGGAGGGGCATAGGGCGCAGTATTTT.

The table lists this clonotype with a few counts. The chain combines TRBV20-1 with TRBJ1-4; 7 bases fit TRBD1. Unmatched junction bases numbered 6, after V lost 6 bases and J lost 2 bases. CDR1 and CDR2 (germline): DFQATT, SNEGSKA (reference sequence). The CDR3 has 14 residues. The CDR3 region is CSAEDRRTNEKLFF. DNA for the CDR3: TGCAGTGCGGAGGACAGGAGGACTAATGAAAAACTGTTTTTT.

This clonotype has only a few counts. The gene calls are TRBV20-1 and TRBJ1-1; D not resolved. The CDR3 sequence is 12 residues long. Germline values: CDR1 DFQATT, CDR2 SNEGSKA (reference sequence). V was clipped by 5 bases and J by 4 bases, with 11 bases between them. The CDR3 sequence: CSASTRGTEAFF. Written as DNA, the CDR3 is TGCAGTGCTTCCACCCGGGGCACTGAAGCTTTCTTT.

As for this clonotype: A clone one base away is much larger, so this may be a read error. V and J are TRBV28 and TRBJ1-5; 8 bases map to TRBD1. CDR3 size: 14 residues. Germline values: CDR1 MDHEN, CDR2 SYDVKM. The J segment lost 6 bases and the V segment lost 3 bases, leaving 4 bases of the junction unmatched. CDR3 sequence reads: CASSLGQACQPQHF. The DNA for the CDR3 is TGTGCCAGCAGTTTGGGACAGGCCTGTCAGCCCCAGCATTTT.

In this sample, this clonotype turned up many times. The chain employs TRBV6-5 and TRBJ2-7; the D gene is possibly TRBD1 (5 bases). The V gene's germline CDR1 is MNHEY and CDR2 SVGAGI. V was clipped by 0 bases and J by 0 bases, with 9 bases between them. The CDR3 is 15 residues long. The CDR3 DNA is TGTGCCAGCAGTTACTCAACAGGCCTCTCCTACGAGCAGTACTTC. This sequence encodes CASSYSTGLSYEQYF.

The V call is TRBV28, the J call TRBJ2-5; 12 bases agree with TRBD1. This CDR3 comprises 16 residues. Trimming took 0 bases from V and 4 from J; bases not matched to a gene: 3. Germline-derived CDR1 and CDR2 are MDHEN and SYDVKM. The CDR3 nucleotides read TGTGCCAGCAGTTTATGGGGGACAGGGGGCCGAGAGACCCAGTACTTC. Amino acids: CASSLWGTGGRETQYF.

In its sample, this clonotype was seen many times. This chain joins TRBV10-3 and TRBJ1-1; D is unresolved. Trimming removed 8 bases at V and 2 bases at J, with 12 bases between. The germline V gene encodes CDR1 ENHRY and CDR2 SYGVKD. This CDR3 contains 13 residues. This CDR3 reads CAIGVRDNTEAFF. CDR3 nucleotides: TGTGCCATCGGTGTGAGAGATAACACTGAAGCTTTCTTT.

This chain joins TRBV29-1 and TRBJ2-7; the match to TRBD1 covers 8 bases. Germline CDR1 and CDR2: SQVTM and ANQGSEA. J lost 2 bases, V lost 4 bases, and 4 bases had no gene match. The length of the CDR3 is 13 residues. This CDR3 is CSVARGQAYEQYF. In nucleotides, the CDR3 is TGCAGCGTTGCGAGGGGACAGGCCTACGAGCAGTACTTC.

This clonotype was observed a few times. The CDR3 spells CASSRRGTSAQGGYEQYF. In DNA form, the CDR3 reads TGTGCCAGCAGTCGAAGAGGGACTAGCGCCCAAGGGGGCTACGAGCAGTACTTC. The genes are TRBV27 and TRBJ2-7; 10 nucleotides line up with TRBD2. Germline V gene lookup returns CDR1 MNHEY and CDR2 SMNVEV (reference sequence). V shed 5 bases and J 3 bases; nucleotides not matched to a gene: 16. There are 18 residues in the CDR3.